This TCR beta chain was documented in a study of blood T cell repertoires in COVID-19. Looking at the study overall: From the United States, Italy and Spain came samples of acute and convalescent COVID-19. Sources were T cells, B-cell-depleted T cells, or PBMCs; the material itself was cDNA or gDNA.

The V and J ends lost 6 bases and 3 bases, in that order; junction bases with no gene match: 5. Per the germline V gene, CDR1 is MDHEN and CDR2 is SYDVKM. This CDR3 is built from 15 residues. Profiling relied on immunoSEQ multiplex PCR, and the TCRdb table lists in-frame clones only, not all of them. The profile shows about 140,000 clones, 88% of them singletons. The sequence derives from a man aged 50-60 years with active or convalescent COVID-19. This chain connects TRBV28 to TRBJ1-4; 9 nucleotides agree with TRBD1. The sample consisted of peripheral blood. CDR3 nucleotide sequence: TGTGCCAGCAGGGGACAGGGTTGGGCTAATGAAAAACTGTTTTTT. Amino acids: CASRGQGWANEKLFF.